The 17 T cell receptor beta chains listed next were all sequenced from one sample in a study of Ad26.COV2.S vaccination and SARS-CoV-2 variants. Profiling relied on immunoSEQ multiplex PCR, and the TCRdb table lists in-frame clones only, not all of them. The sample carries approximately 420,000 clones, less than 90% recorded once. Treatment indicated: roughly 19 received Ad26.COV2.S at low or high dose, single or two shots; about 5 received placebo; per-sample allocation not given. Samples were taken on day 63 after the first vaccine or placebo injection. The source material was peripheral blood, sampled in a trial of Ad26.COV2.S vaccine versus placebo. The receptor source for this set is a person between 18 and 60 years old who received the Ad26.COV2.S COVID-19 vaccine or a placebo.

The chain recombines TRBV6-2 or TRBV6-3 with TRBJ1-2; 7 bases agree with TRBD1. This CDR3 is built from 13 residues. The germline V gene encodes CDR1 MNHEY and CDR2 SVGEGT. J lost 6 bases, V lost 2 bases, and 3 bases had no gene match. CDR3 protein: CASSYNRGDGYTF. For the CDR3, the DNA is TGTGCCAGCAGTTACAACAGGGGAGATGGCTACACCTTC.

The chain couples TRBV5-5 to TRBJ1-1; TRBD1 might be the D (5 bases). Per the germline V gene, CDR1 is SGHKS and CDR2 is YYEKEE (reference sequence). V shed 5 bases and J shed 3 bases, with 11 bases lying between them. The CDR3 consists of 13 residues. CDR3 amino acids: CASSPGPDTEAFF. DNA for the CDR3: TGTGCCAGCAGTCCGGGGCCCGACACTGAAGCTTTCTTT. Using reference TRBV5-5 and TRBJ1-1 for the parts outside the CDR3, the full variable domain is DAGVTQSPTHLIKTRGQQVTLRCSPISGHKSVSWYQQVLGQGPQFIFQYYEKEERGRGNFPDRFSARQFPNYSSELNVNALLLGDSALYLCASSPGPDTEAFFGQGTRLTVV.

The gene calls are TRBV7-2 and TRBJ1-2, with 8 nucleotides matching TRBD1. Looked up from germline, CDR1 is SGHTA and CDR2 is FQGNSA. Trimming removed 6 bases from V and 4 bases from J; junction bases left unmatched: 7. This CDR3 has 14 residues. In nucleotides, the CDR3 is TGTGCCAGCAGTCCTTCCACAGGGGGCTATGGCTACACCTTC. Protein product: CASSPSTGGYGYTF.

In this sample, this clone turned up once. J is TRBJ1-4 and V is TRBV24-1; the D gene is possibly TRBD1 (5 bases). Per germline, CDR1 KGHDR and CDR2 SFDVKD. V was pared by 4 bases and J by 0 bases, with 14 bases between. This CDR3 spans 17 amino acids. The CDR3 is CATSDGTEGPTNEKLFF. The CDR3 DNA follows: TGTGCCACCAGTGACGGGACCGAAGGGCCAACTAATGAAAAACTGTTTTTT.

This clone was seen a few times. The rearrangement joins TRBV5-1 to TRBJ1-6; TRBD1 matches at 7 bases. V shed 3 bases and J 8 bases; nucleotides not matched to a gene: 5. Germline lookup yields CDR1 SGHRS and CDR2 YFSETQ. The CDR3 covers 14 residues. As DNA, the CDR3 is TGCGCCAGCAGCTCGACAGGGTCGCATTCACCCCTCCACTTT. It specifies CASSSTGSHSPLHF.

The chain recombines TRBV7-2 with TRBJ1-4; D not certain. This CDR3 comprises 14 residues. Germline V gene data show CDR1 as SGHTA and CDR2 as FQGNSA. The ends were cut back, 1 base at V and 3 bases at J, with 6 bases in the middle. The CDR3 coding sequence is TGTGCCAGCAGCTTAGTAGTCCCTAATGAAAAACTGTTTTTT. Protein: CASSLVVPNEKLFF.

The chain employs TRBV11-2 and TRBJ2-3, with D unclear. Trimming took 0 bases from V and 6 from J, leaving 13 bases between them. The germline V gene has CDR1 SGHAT and CDR2 FQNNGV. CDR3 size: 15 residues. The CDR3 nucleotides read TGTGCCAGCAGCTTAGATCGACTCCCCCGGGATACGCAGTATTTT. Translation: CASSLDRLPRDTQYF.

This chain links TRBV13 with TRBJ2-1; a possible D gene is TRBD2 (5 bases). This CDR3 has 16 amino acids. The V and J ends lost 5 bases and 0 bases respectively, with 14 bases between them. Looked up from germline, CDR1 is PRHDT and CDR2 is FYEKMQ (reference sequence). In nucleotides, the CDR3 is TGTGCCAGCAGCCAGGCGAGCGGAAGCTCCTACAATGAGCAGTTCTTC. This encodes CASSQASGSSYNEQFF.

The chain combines TRBV6-5 with TRBJ2-1, with 7 bases lining up with TRBD2. The V gene's germline CDR1 is MNHEY and CDR2 SVGAGI. The CDR3 covers 14 residues. The J segment lost 5 bases and the V segment lost 0 bases, leaving 1 base of the junction unmatched. This CDR3 is CASSYSAGDNEQFF. CDR3 nucleotides: TGTGCCAGCAGTTACTCGGCGGGGGACAATGAGCAGTTCTTC.

This rearrangement joins TRBV5-6 to TRBJ2-5; possible D gene TRBD2, 6 bases. There are 16 residues in the CDR3. Trimming removed 0 bases at V and 5 bases at J, with 17 bases between. Per germline, CDR1 SGHDT and CDR2 YYEEEE. The DNA for the CDR3 is TGTGCCAGCAGCTTGGGATTGAGGGCGGGGTATGAGACCCAGTACTTC. This sequence encodes CASSLGLRAGYETQYF.

This rearrangement joins TRBV7-9 to TRBJ1-1; D is unresolved. Trimming pared 0 bases from V and 2 bases from J, leaving 13 bases between. Germline CDR1 reads SEHNR; CDR2 reads FQNEAQ (reference sequence). The CDR3 runs 16 residues. CDR3 in amino acids: CASSLARAGPNTEAFF. The DNA for the CDR3 is TGTGCCAGCAGCTTAGCTAGGGCAGGACCTAACACTGAAGCTTTCTTT.

The chain couples TRBV5-1 to TRBJ1-4, with TRBD1 as a possible D gene (6 bases). The CDR3 extends over 14 amino acids. V lost 3 bases and J 3 bases, leaving 9 bases between the germline ends. The germline gives CDR1 SGHRS, CDR2 YFSETQ. This chain's CDR3 is CASSSQGPNEKLFF. In DNA form, the CDR3 reads TGCGCCAGCAGCTCACAGGGACCTAATGAAAAACTGTTTTTT.

As DNA, the CDR3 is TGTGCCAGCAGCTTGGATCGAAGGGTAGGGCTGATTCAGGCAGAGACCCAGTACTTC. Its protein is CASSLDRRVGLIQAETQYF. The chain links TRBV5-5 to TRBJ2-5; D gene unclear. This CDR3 contains 19 residues. V was shortened by 0 bases and J by 4 bases, with 25 bases between the two germline ends. CDR1 is SGHKS, CDR2 YYEKEE, per germline (reference sequence). The full variable domain, with the rest looked up from reference TRBV5-5 and TRBJ2-5, is DAGVTQSPTHLIKTRGQQVTLRCSPISGHKSVSWYQQVLGQGPQFIFQYYEKEERGRGNFPDRFSARQFPNYSSELNVNALLLGDSALYLCASSLDRRVGLIQAETQYFGPGTRLLVL.

Only a few counts were recorded for this clone. The chain links TRBV29-1 to TRBJ2-7, with 12 bases aligning to TRBD2. The ends lost 7 bases at V and 4 bases at J; junction bases unmatched: 5. The germline CDR1 and CDR2 sequences are SQVTM and ANQGSEA. The CDR3 runs to 13 residues. The CDR3 protein is CSARLAGEYEQYF. The CDR3 nucleotides are TGCAGCGCACGACTAGCGGGGGAATACGAGCAGTACTTC.

Worth noting for this clone: At one end, the junction sequence differs from germline, possibly due to a read error. The genes are TRBV7-2 and TRBJ1-1; a weak D match, TRBD1 (5 bases). The CDR3 loop spans 13 amino acids. CDR1 is SGHTA, CDR2 FQGNSA, per germline. CDR3 coding DNA: TGTGCCAGCAGCTTAGACGGAAAAAGGGGAGAAAAGTTT. Amino acid sequence: CASSLDGKRGEKF.

The genes are TRBV5-1 and TRBJ1-4; no firm D call. Germline values: CDR1 SGHRS, CDR2 YFSETQ. CDR3 length: 15 amino acids. V was shortened by 0 bases and J by 4 bases, with 10 bases between the two germline ends. This chain's CDR3 is CASSLGTALNEKLFF. Here the CDR3 DNA reads TGCGCCAGCAGCTTGGGGACGGCCCTTAATGAAAAACTGTTTTTT. Complete variable domain (other parts from reference TRBV5-1 and TRBJ1-4): KAGVTQTPRYLIKTRGQQVTLSCSPISGHRSVSWYQQTPGQGLQFLFEYFSETQRNKGNFPGRFSGRQFSNSRSEMNVSTLELGDSALYLCASSLGTALNEKLFFGSGTQLSVL.

The chain uses TRBV5-1 and TRBJ1-2, with D possibly being TRBD1 (5 bases). The CDR3 totals 14 residues. Trimming cost V 4 bases and J 2 bases, with 12 bases left between them. The germline V gene encodes CDR1 SGHRS and CDR2 YFSETQ. CDR3 coding DNA: TGCGCCAGCAGCCAACAGGACTCAAACTATGGCTACACCTTC. It codes for CASSQQDSNYGYTF.